The rows below give T cell receptor beta chains drawn from one sample of a study of persistence of HIV-infected CD4 T cells. The antigens for these receptors are not known. The repertoire was sequenced with immunoSEQ multiplex PCR; TCRdb's copy has only in-frame clones and lacks some. The sample contains 35,000 to 50,000 clones, roughly 90% of which appear only once. The input for sequencing was CD4+ T cells sorted from PBMCs after roughly 18-hour stimulation, taken from a patient who received antiretroviral therapy. The source of these receptors is an adult man with HIV who was CMV-seropositive. CDR3s include the opening cysteine and the closing phenylalanine or tryptophan. A D gene is named only where the DNA matches it firmly. The size field is filled for only some rows; it gives once, few, many or a size class.

d_call	j_call	clone_size	v_call	cdr3_nt	cdr3_aa
NA	TRBJ2-7	once	TRBV29-1	TGCAGCGTCGGGGCCGGGGCCTTTACTAGCTCCTACGAGCAGTACTTC	CSVGAGAFTSSYEQYF
NA	TRBJ1-1	NA	TRBV5-6	TGTGCCAGCAGTCCCGGGACGGTGAACACTGAAGCTTTCTTT	CASSPGTVNTEAFF
NA	TRBJ2-7	NA	TRBV7-6	TGTGCCAGCAGCTTCGGCACCTATTACGAGCAGTACTTC	CASSFGTYYEQYF
NA	TRBJ1-2	few	TRBV9	TGTGCCAGCAGCGAGAGCAGGGGAATTCGTGGCTACACCTTC	CASSESRGIRGYTF
NA	TRBJ2-1	few	TRBV27	TGTGCCAGCAGTTTATCGATAGGGACGACTGAGCAGTTCTTC	CASSLSIGTTEQFF
TRBD2	TRBJ2-3	NA	TRBV5-1	TGCGCCAGCTTAAGGGAGGGCTTCTCAGATACGCAGTATTTT	CASLREGFSDTQYF
TRBD1	TRBJ1-1	NA	TRBV19	TGTGCCAGCAAACTGACGGGACAGGGGTCTGAAGCTTTCTTT	CASKLTGQGSEAFF
NA	TRBJ2-7	once	TRBV3-1/TRBV3-2	TGTGCCAGCAGCCAAGTGGAGGCCCCAGGGACCTACGAGCAGTACTTC	CASSQVEAPGTYEQYF
NA	TRBJ1-6	NA	TRBV30	TGTGCCTGGGGGACCGGGACACCCAATTCACCCCTCCACTTT	CAWGTGTPNSPLHF
TRBD2	TRBJ2-7	NA	TRBV7-8	TGTGCCAGCAGTTACTCCGGGGGGGGCTCCTACGAGCAGTACTTC	CASSYSGGGSYEQYF
NA	TRBJ1-1	NA	TRBV7-3	TGTGCCAGCAGCTTAATGGGAGCAAAGATGAACACTGAAGCTTTCTTT	CASSLMGAKMNTEAFF
NA	TRBJ1-1	NA	TRBV6-5	TGTGCCAGCAGCCCCGACGGGACTATGAACACTGAAGCTTTCTTT	CASSPDGTMNTEAFF
NA	TRBJ2-7	NA	TRBV29-1	TGCAGCGCCACGTCTATAATCTACGAGCAGTACTTC	CSATSIIYEQYF
NA	TRBJ2-1	NA	TRBV7-9	TGTGCCAGCAGCTCGGGACGGTTGGTTCTCTCCTACAATGAGCAGTTCTTC	CASSSGRLVLSYNEQFF
TRBD1	TRBJ2-7	NA	TRBV7-2	TGTGCCAGCAGCCGCGGGACAGGTCCTTACGAGCAGTACTTC	CASSRGTGPYEQYF
TRBD1	TRBJ2-2	NA	TRBV5-1	TGCGCCAGCGATCGGACAGGGGACACCGGGGAGCTGTTTTTT	CASDRTGDTGELFF
NA	TRBJ1-5	few	TRBV6-6	TGTGCCAGCAGTTACTCGGGCAGGGAGAGTCAGCCCCAGCATTTT	CASSYSGRESQPQHF
NA	TRBJ1-1	NA	TRBV6-1	TGTGCCAGCAGTGAGGTTGGGACCGCTGAAGCTTTCTTT	CASSEVGTAEAFF
NA	TRBJ1-6	NA	TRBV6-4	TGTGCCAGCAGTGCCGAAGAGCGCAATTCACCCCTCCACTTT	CASSAEERNSPLHF
TRBD1	TRBJ1-1	NA	TRBV4-1	TGCGCCAGCAGCCACCCTGACAGGGCAGACACTGAAGCTTTCTTT	CASSHPDRADTEAFF
TRBD1	TRBJ1-3	NA	TRBV6-5	TGTGCCAGCAGTTATCGGGCAGGGGGCTATGGAAACACCATATATTTT	CASSYRAGGYGNTIYF
NA	TRBJ1-6	NA	TRBV4-1	TGCGCCAGCAGCCAAGATACCGATTCACCCCTCCACTTT	CASSQDTDSPLHF